The T cell receptor (beta chain) under discussion was sequenced for a study of cytomegalovirus exposure and HLA in healthy donors. Background on the study: An early release of data contained approximately 80 million unique TCRs, which came from HLA-typed donors.

With 60 Vbeta and 13 Jbeta primers, the PCR was carried out. Method: immunoSEQ multiplex PCR; TCRdb's copy keeps in-frame clones and lacks some. The data hold 150,000 to 200,000 clones, with roughly 73% observed a single time. Findings and limits, study-wide: Presence/absence analyses took donor sequencing depth as roughly uniform. For TCR beta chains, V- and J-gene trimming was later linked to a missense DCLRE1C variant. It was reported that TCR beta sequences correctly inferred the HLA-A and HLA-B alleles for most subjects.

V was clipped by 6 bases and J by 3 bases; unmatched bases: 6. This CDR3 contains 14 residues. Germline V gene sequence: CDR1 MNHEY, CDR2 SMNVEV (reference sequence). This clone has only a few counts. Its cognate antigen is unknown. Material for sequencing was PBMCs. This chain connects TRBV27 to TRBJ1-1, with 8 bases matching TRBD1. The sequence derives from a woman aged 40 to 50 in good health and CMV-seropositive. The CDR3 sequence: CASSQYRGDTEAFF. CDR3 nucleotides: TGTGCCAGCAGCCAATACAGGGGGGACACTGAAGCTTTCTTT.